Sequencing of this T cell receptor (beta chain) was carried out in a study of metastatic and nonmetastatic thyroid tumors. On the study more broadly: Repertoires were compared across blood and tumor or nodule tissue from malignant and benign thyroid patients.

The CDR3 sequence is 12 residues long. The germline CDR1 and CDR2 sequences are DFQATT and SNEGSKA (reference sequence). V was shortened by 8 bases and J by 7 bases, with 17 bases between the two germline ends. Under the authors' procedure: In papillary thyroid cancer, a distant-metastasis classifier was built using CDR3 differences across clinicopathological groups. TCRdb re-clonotyped the PCR reads via MiXCR. TCRdb, rather than the study authors, made the V and J calls. The repertoire holds about 4,100 clones, 35% to 45% seen once, with approximately 25% in the top ten. This clone appeared once. Each patient came to thyroid surgery without any prior treatment (of any kind).

This TCR derives from a male donor with papillary thyroid cancer or a benign thyroid nodule (not recorded which). Some clones in this sample may be carry-over from other donors' samples. The chain employs TRBV20-1 and TRBJ1-2; D is perhaps TRBD1 (5 bases). The sequenced material came from adjacent normal tissue. The chain's CDR3 is CSLPGAGTGYTF. CDR3 DNA sequence: TGCAGTCTTCCCGGGGCAGGGACTGGCTACACCTTC.